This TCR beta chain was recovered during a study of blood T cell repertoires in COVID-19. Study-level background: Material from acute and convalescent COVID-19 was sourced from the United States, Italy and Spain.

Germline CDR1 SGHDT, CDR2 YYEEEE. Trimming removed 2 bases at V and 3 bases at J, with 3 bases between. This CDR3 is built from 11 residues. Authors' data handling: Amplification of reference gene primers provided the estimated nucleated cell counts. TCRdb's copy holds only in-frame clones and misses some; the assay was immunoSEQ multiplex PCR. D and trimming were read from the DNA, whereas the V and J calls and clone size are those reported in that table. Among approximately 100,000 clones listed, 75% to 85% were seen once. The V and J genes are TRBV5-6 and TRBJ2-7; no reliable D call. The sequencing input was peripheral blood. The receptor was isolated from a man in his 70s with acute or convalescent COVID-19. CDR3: CASSFYYEQYF. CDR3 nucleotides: TGTGCCAGCAGCTTCTACTACGAGCAGTACTTC. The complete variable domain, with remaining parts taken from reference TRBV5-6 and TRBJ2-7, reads DAGVTQSPTHLIKTRGQQVTLRCSPKSGHDTVSWYQQALGQGPQFIFQYYEEEERQRGNFPDRFSGHQFPNYSSELNVNALLLGDSALYLCASSFYYEQYFGPGTRLTVT.